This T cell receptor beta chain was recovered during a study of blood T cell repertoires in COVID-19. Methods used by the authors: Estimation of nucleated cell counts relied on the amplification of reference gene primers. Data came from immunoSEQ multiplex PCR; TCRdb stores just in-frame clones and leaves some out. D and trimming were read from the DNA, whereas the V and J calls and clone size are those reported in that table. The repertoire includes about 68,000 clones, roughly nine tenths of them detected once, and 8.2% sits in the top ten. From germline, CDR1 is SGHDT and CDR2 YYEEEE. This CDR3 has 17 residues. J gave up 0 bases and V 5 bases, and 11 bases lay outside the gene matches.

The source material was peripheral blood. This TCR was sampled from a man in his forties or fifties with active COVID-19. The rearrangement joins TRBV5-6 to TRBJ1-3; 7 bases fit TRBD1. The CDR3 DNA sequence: TGTGCCAGCAGTCTTGGTCTAGGGGGCCCCTCTGGAAACACCATATATTTT. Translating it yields CASSLGLGGPSGNTIYF.